This T cell receptor beta chain was obtained from a study of T-cell memory formation after mild COVID-19. Study at large: The TCR clusters were mostly specific to one donor.

Germline V gene sequence: CDR1 KGHSH, CDR2 LQKENI. V shed 6 bases, J shed 6 bases, and the junction held 11 bases outside the gene matches. The CDR3 spans 15 residues. Each CDR3 protein is one row after TCRdb ran MiXCR on the 5' RACE reads. The sample records about 210,000 distinct CDR3 sequences, around 30% being singletons. The specimen sequenced was PBMCs or a T cell subset sorted from them (not recorded which). This clonotype was obtained from an adult woman who had mild COVID-19 (a few samples of this study predate the infection). Cell type and time point are not known. The genes are TRBV18 and TRBJ1-5; 7 nucleotides match TRBD1. The CDR3 spells CASSQSDRVGQPQHF. In nucleotides, the CDR3 is TGTGCCAGCTCCCAGTCAGACAGGGTTGGTCAGCCCCAGCATTTT.